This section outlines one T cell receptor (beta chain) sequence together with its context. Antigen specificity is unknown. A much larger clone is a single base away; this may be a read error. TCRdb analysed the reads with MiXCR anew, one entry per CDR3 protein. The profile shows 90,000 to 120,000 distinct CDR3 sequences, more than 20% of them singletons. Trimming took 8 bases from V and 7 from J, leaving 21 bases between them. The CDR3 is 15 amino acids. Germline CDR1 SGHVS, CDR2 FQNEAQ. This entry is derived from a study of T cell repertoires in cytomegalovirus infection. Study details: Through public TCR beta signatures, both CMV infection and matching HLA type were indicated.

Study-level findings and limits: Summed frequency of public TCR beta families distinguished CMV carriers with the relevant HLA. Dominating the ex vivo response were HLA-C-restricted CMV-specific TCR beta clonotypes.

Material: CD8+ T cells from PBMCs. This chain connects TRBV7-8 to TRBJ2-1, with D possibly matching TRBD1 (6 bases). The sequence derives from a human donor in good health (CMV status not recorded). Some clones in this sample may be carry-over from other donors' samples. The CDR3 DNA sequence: TGTGCCAGCTGCCCAGCACACGGGACACTAAATGAGCAGTTCTTC. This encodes CASCPAHGTLNEQFF.